The clone carrying this T cell receptor (beta chain) appeared once. The antigen remains undetermined. Profiling relied on immunoSEQ multiplex PCR, and the TCRdb table lists in-frame clones only, not all of them. The table lists about 2.2 million clones, about 93% of them singletons. Positively selected for CCR7, the CD45RO-negative cells used as naive CD8 cells excluded terminally differentiated effector memory CD45RA+ cells. This sample is drawn from a study of shared clonotypes between healthy human individuals. At the level of the study: Donors were a couple of women and three men aged 18 to 49. Per donor, three plates held CD4 naive cells, three held CD4 memory, two held CD8 naive and one held CD8 memory. Study-wide findings and caveats: Rarefaction showed that sequencing of sorted subsets was incomplete (despite large depth). The sharing of 5% to 6.5% of naive CD4 clonotypes was seen across a few donors.

Trimming stripped 3 bases from V and 8 bases from J, with 11 bases between. The CDR3 is made up of 12 amino acids. CDR1 and CDR2 (germline): SGDLS, YYNGEE. The sequencing input was naive CD8+ T cells from PBMCs. The rearrangement joins TRBV9 to TRBJ1-1; D is ambiguous. The receptor's source is a man aged 18 to 30 in good health. Some clones in this sample may be carry-over from other donors' samples. The CDR3 spells CASSATGEEAFF. The CDR3 coding sequence is TGTGCCAGCAGCGCGACTGGAGAGGAAGCTTTCTTT.